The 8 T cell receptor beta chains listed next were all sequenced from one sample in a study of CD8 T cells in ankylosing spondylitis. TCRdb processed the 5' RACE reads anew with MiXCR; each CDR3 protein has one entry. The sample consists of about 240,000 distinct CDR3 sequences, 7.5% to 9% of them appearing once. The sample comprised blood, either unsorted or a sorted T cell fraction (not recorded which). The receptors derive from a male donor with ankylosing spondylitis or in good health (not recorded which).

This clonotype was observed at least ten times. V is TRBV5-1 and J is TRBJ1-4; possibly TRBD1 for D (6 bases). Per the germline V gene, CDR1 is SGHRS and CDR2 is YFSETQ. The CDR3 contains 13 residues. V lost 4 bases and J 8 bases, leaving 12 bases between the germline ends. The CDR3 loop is CASSGRTDEKLFF. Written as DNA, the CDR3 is TGCGCCAGCAGCGGCAGGACAGACGAAAAACTGTTTTTT.

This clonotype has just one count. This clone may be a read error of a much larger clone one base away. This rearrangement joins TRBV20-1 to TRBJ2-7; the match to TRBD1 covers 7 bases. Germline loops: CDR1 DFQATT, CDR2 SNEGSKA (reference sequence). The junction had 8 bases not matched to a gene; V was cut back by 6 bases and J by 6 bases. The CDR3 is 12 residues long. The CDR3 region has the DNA TGCAGTGCCCAGAGACAGGGTTTCGAGCAGTACTTC. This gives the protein CSAQRQGFEQYF.

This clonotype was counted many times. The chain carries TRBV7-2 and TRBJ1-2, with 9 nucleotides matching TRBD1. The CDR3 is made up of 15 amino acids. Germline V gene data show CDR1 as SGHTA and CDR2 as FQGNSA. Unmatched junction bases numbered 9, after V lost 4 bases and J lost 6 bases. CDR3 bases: TGTGCCAGCAGCTATACAGGGGGCGCCCTTAATGGCTACACCTTC. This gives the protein CASSYTGGALNGYTF.

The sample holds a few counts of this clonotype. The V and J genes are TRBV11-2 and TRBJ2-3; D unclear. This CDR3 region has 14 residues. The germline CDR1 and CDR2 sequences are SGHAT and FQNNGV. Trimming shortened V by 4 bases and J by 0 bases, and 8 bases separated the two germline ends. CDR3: CASSYGYSTDTQYF. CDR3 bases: TGTGCCAGCAGCTATGGATACAGCACAGATACGCAGTATTTT.

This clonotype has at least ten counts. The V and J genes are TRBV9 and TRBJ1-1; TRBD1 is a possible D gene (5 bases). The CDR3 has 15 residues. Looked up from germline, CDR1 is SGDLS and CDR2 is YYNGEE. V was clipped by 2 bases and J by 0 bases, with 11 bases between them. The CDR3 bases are TGTGCCAGCAGCGTTGGGGGAGGGATGAACACTGAAGCTTTCTTT. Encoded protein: CASSVGGGMNTEAFF.

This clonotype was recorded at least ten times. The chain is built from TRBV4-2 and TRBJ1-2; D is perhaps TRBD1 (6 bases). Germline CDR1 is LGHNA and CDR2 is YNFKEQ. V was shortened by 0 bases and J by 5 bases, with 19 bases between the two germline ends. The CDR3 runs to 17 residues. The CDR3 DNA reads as TGTGCCAGCAGCCAAGATCCAAAGGGAGGAGGGGGTTATGGCTACACCTTC. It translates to CASSQDPKGGGGYGYTF.

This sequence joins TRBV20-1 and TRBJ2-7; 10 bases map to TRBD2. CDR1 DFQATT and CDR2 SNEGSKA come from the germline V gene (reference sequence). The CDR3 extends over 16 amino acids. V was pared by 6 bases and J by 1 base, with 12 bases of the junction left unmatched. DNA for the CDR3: TGCAGTGCGAAGACGCCTAGCGGGAGTCGATCCTACGAGCAGTACTTC. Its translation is CSAKTPSGSRSYEQYF.

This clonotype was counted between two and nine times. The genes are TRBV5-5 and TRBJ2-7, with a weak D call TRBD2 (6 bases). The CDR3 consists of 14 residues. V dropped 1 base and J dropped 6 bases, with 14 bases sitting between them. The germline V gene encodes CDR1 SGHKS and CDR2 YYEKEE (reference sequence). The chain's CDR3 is CASSLPGESSEQYF. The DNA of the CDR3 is TGTGCCAGCAGCTTGCCGGGGGAGTCTAGCGAGCAGTACTTC. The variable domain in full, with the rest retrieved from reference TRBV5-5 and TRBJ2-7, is DAGVTQSPTHLIKTRGQQVTLRCSPISGHKSVSWYQQVLGQGPQFIFQYYEKEERGRGNFPDRFSARQFPNYSSELNVNALLLGDSALYLCASSLPGESSEQYFGPGTRLTVT.